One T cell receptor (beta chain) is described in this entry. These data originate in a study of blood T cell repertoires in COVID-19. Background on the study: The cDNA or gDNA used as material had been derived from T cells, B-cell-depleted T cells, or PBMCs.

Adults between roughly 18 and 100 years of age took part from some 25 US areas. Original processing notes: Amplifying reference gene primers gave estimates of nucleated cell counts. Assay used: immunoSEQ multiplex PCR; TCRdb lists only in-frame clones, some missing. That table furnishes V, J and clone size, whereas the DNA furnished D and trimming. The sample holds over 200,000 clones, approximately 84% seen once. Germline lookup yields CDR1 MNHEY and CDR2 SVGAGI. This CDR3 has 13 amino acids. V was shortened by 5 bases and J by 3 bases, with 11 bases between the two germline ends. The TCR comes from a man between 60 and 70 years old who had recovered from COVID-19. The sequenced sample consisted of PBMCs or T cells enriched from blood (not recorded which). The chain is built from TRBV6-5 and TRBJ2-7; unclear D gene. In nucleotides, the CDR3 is TGTGCCAGCAGTAAGACATACGACTACGAGCAGTACTTC. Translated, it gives CASSKTYDYEQYF.